This TCR beta chain was identified in a study of blood T cells in healthy people across ages. Findings of the study overall: Higher naive T cell percentage went strongly together with higher TCR beta diversity.

Germline CDR1 and CDR2: MNHEY and SVGAGI. The CDR3 length is 14 residues. In regard to this clonotype: As yet, its antigen is unknown.

Primed by a sample-barcoded 5' primer and a J-beta primer mix, a second PCR proceeded for 7 to 11 cycles. Each cDNA molecule was tagged by a template-switch adaptor that had 12 random nucleotides. TCRdb re-called the 5' RACE reads with MiXCR, one entry per CDR3 protein. The table shows over 1.5 million distinct CDR3 sequences, with about 50% occurring only once. This rearrangement joins TRBV6-5 to TRBJ2-2; 8 nucleotides align to TRBD1. The sample was blood. The origin of this receptor is a woman aged 40-49 years in good health. CDR3 DNA: TGTGCTGGCAGACAGGGGCTGAACACCGGGGAGCTGTTTTTT. It specifies CAGRQGLNTGELFF.